These T cell receptor beta chains were read from a single sample in a study of radiation and T cells in renal cell carcinoma. Method: immunoSEQ multiplex PCR; TCRdb's copy keeps in-frame clones and lacks some. This table holds about 130,000 clones, 65% to 85% found once. This material consisted of blood, taken from a patient whose treatment included radiotherapy and nephrectomy. These receptors originate from a man over 45 with renal cell carcinoma. Both conserved end residues are part of each CDR3. The D gene is left open where the match is weak. Clone size is stated in some rows and not others, as once, few, many or a class when expanded.

TRBD2 few TRBJ2-7 TRBV19 CASSSVAGLDEQYF TGTGCCAGTAGTAGCGTAGCGGGGTTGGACGAGCAGTACTTC
- few TRBJ1-1 TRBV9 CASSRNRQAGNTEAFF TGTGCCAGCAGCCGAAACCGACAGGCGGGGAACACTGAAGCTTTCTTT
- - TRBJ2-3 TRBV4-1 CASSQERDRTDTQYF TGCGCCAGCAGCCAAGAGCGGGACAGAACAGATACGCAGTATTTT
TRBD1 once TRBJ2-7 TRBV4-2 CASSQPDRGNYEQYF TGTGCCAGCAGCCAACCGGACAGGGGGAATTACGAGCAGTACTTC
- few TRBJ1-1 TRBV27 CASSLGLNTEAFF TGTGCCAGCAGTTTAGGACTGAACACTGAAGCTTTCTTT
- - TRBJ1-6 TRBV29-1 CSPLHSPLHF TGCAGCCCTCTCCATTCACCCCTCCACTTT
- many TRBJ2-1 TRBV4-1 CASSQEGTASPYNEQFF TGCGCCAGCAGCCAAGAAGGGACGGCTAGCCCCTACAATGAGCAGTTCTTC
TRBD2 - TRBJ2-3 TRBV4-1 CASSQRGTGGRRTDTQYF TGCGCCAGCAGCCAAAGAGGGACGGGGGGGAGACGCACAGATACGCAGTATTTT
TRBD2 - TRBJ2-1 TRBV4-1 CASSQESGTSGIYNEQFF TGCGCCAGCAGCCAAGAATCGGGGACTAGCGGGATCTACAATGAGCAGTTCTTC
- - TRBJ1-2 TRBV6-5 CASRKEGSGGYTF TGTGCCAGCAGAAAAGAAGGGAGTGGTGGCTACACCTTC
TRBD1 once TRBJ1-6 TRBV7-9 CASRQGESYNSPLHF TGTGCCAGCCGACAGGGGGAATCCTATAATTCACCCCTCCACTTT
TRBD2 - TRBJ2-7 TRBV4-1 CASSQGGLGNYYEQYF TGCGCCAGCAGCCAGGGGGGACTAGGGAACTACTACGAGCAGTACTTC
- - TRBJ2-1 TRBV30 CAWSVGRDEQFF TGTGCCTGGAGTGTGGGGCGGGATGAGCAGTTCTTC
- - TRBJ2-2 TRBV9 CASSVEVGPNTGELFF TGTGCCAGCAGCGTAGAGGTGGGCCCGAACACCGGGGAGCTGTTTTTT
- - TRBJ2-3 TRBV7-9 CASSLEHQELGTDTQYF TGTGCCAGCAGCTTAGAACACCAGGAGCTTGGCACAGATACGCAGTATTTT
- - TRBJ2-7 TRBV9 CASSVGFQSGFYEQYF TGTGCCAGCAGCGTAGGTTTTCAGAGCGGGTTCTACGAGCAGTACTTC
TRBD1 - TRBJ1-2 TRBV10-3 CAISEGTGGSYGYTF TGTGCCATCAGCGAAGGGACAGGGGGTAGCTATGGCTACACCTTC
- - TRBJ2-7 TRBV14 CASSLLDSYEQYF TGTGCCAGCAGCTTACTAGACTCCTACGAGCAGTACTTC
- - TRBJ1-2 TRBV4-2 CASSQDWARLDYGYTF TGTGCCAGCAGCCAAGATTGGGCCAGGTTGGACTATGGCTACACCTTC